This T cell receptor beta chain emerged from a study of blood T cell repertoires in COVID-19. Turning to the study itself: Whether acute or convalescent, the COVID-19 samples came from the United States, Italy and Spain.

V was clipped by 4 bases and J by 0 bases, with 21 bases between them. This CDR3 region has 18 residues. Germline V lookup: CDR1 MNHEY, CDR2 SMNVEV (reference sequence). The authors' processing: The assay estimated nucleated cells by amplifying reference gene primers. The assay was immunoSEQ multiplex PCR, and TCRdb's table has in-frame clones only and misses some. V, J and clone size were drawn from that table, and D and trimming were deduced from the DNA. In the table there are about 210,000 clones, around 87% of which are singletons. Clinical histories supplied by participants themselves formed the basis of cohort assignment.

This TCR was recovered from a man between 25 and 39 years old in a cohort exposed to, infected with or recovered from COVID-19 (not recorded which). Sequenced input: PBMCs or T cells enriched from blood (not recorded which). This chain connects TRBV27 to TRBJ1-1; D is ambiguous. This chain's CDR3 is CASSSRSSQVLMNTEAFF. The DNA of the CDR3 is TGTGCCAGCAGTTCCCGCAGTTCTCAAGTCTTAATGAACACTGAAGCTTTCTTT.